This record looks at one T cell receptor (beta chain) sequence and its context. Antigen unknown. One end of the junction varies from germline; a read error may be responsible. Overall study results and limits: Larger-cohort validation covered only one TCR beta V-J rearrangement. The TCR gene usage of tumor memory CD4+ T cells clustered together with blood and lymph node memory CD4+ cells and with lymph node naive CD4+ cells.

TCRdb passed the 5' RACE reads through MiXCR, listing each CDR3 protein once. Of roughly 40,000 distinct CDR3 sequences listed, over 25% were seen once; the top ten hold 3.5% to 4%. CDR3 size: 16 residues. CDR1 SGDLS and CDR2 YYNGEE come from the germline V gene. Sequenced: memory CD4+ T cells sorted from a lymph node. Subset described: memory CD4+ T cells, CD4+CD45RO+CD25-. The chain recombines TRBV9 with TRBJ1-3; TRBD1 aligns across 7 bases. The clonotype originates from a female donor with breast cancer. The CDR3 protein is CASSVGDSNSGNTTYF. The CDR3 DNA reads TGTGCCAGCAGCGTAGGGGACAGTAACTCTGGAAACACCACATATTTT.